The T cell receptor beta chain described here comes from a study of T cell changes during pregnancy in multiple sclerosis. Produced via immunoSEQ multiplex PCR; TCRdb's table is partial and in-frame only. The data contain tens of thousands of clones, 75% to 95% of them singletons. From germline, CDR1 is SNHLY and CDR2 FYNNEI. The V and J ends lost 7 bases and 5 bases, in that order; junction bases with no gene match: 23. The CDR3 runs 19 residues. This sample comprised CD8+ T cells from peripheral blood mononuclear cells, obtained after pregnancy. This chain uses TRBV2 with TRBJ2-5, with 9 nucleotides matching TRBD1. This receptor was taken from a female donor with multiple sclerosis, enrolled in a pregnancy study. DNA for the CDR3: TGTGCCAGCACATTGTTTCCAGAAATGACAGGGGGGATTGGGGAGACCCAGTACTTC. This gives the protein CASTLFPEMTGGIGETQYF.